A selection of T cell receptor beta chains follows, all from one sample in a study of beta chain features in type 1 diabetes. Assay: immunoSEQ multiplex PCR; the TCRdb copy retains only in-frame clones and omits some. The sample lists 350,000 to 400,000 clones; around an eighth were seen once. What was sequenced was naive CD4+ T cells from blood. These receptors all stem from a woman aged 18-29 years with type 1 diabetes. Both conserved end residues are part of each CDR3. D genes are given only for firm matches. Clone size is shown for a subset of rows, as once, few, many or a class of expanded clone.

V	size	J	D	CDR3	DNA
TRBV5-1	few	TRBJ1-5	-	CASSLSPRGNQPQHF	TGCGCCAGCAGCTTATCCCCACGGGGCAATCAGCCCCAGCATTTT
TRBV19	-	TRBJ1-5	TRBD1	CASSLDQGGQPQHF	TGTGCCAGTAGTCTGGACCAGGGGGGTCAGCCCCAGCATTTT
TRBV14	-	TRBJ2-1	TRBD2	CASSQLTSHSSREQFF	TGTGCCAGCAGCCAATTGACTAGCCACTCTTCGAGGGAGCAGTTCTTC
TRBV14	-	TRBJ2-1	-	CASSQVGLRFF	TGTGCCAGCAGCCAAGTCGGTCTGCGGTTCTTC
TRBV7-6	few	TRBJ1-1	-	CASSLTENTEAFF	TGTGCCAGCAGCTTAACAGAGAACACTGAAGCTTTCTTT
TRBV29-1	few	TRBJ2-3	-	CSVSGGLYGTDTQYF	TGCAGCGTCTCAGGAGGACTTTACGGGACAGATACGCAGTATTTT
TRBV11-2	few	TRBJ2-7	-	CASSLDRRAEEGQYF	TGTGCCAGCAGCTTAGATCGGCGAGCGGAAGAGGGGCAGTACTTC
TRBV7-2	-	TRBJ2-4	TRBD2	CASSLERGGAKNIQYF	TGTGCCAGCAGCTTAGAGCGGGGGGGAGCCAAAAACATTCAGTACTTC
TRBV4-3	-	TRBJ2-3	TRBD2	CASSQESGTTSDTQYF	TGCGCCAGCAGCCAAGAGAGCGGGACTACCTCAGATACGCAGTATTTT
TRBV5-4	few	TRBJ2-7	TRBD2	CASSLAGLASEQYF	TGTGCCAGCAGCTTGGCGGGACTAGCGAGCGAGCAGTACTTC
TRBV12-5	-	TRBJ1-1	-	CASGQGNTEAFF	TGTGCTAGTGGACAGGGGAACACTGAAGCTTTCTTT
TRBV9	few	TRBJ2-5	-	CASSPHSAEETQYF	TGTGCCAGCAGCCCCCACTCCGCCGAAGAGACCCAGTACTTC
TRBV5-1	-	TRBJ1-1	-	CASSLGWGRTEAFF	TGCGCCAGCAGCTTGGGGTGGGGCCGGACCGAAGCTTTCTTT
TRBV18	few	TRBJ2-7	TRBD1	CASSPLDRDGEQYF	TGTGCCAGCTCACCATTGGACAGGGATGGTGAGCAGTACTTC
TRBV11-3	once	TRBJ2-7	-	CASSLEGSVTYEQYF	TGTGCCAGCAGCTTAGAGGGTAGCGTTACCTACGAGCAGTACTTC
TRBV4-3	few	TRBJ2-5	TRBD1	CASSQDRGYQETQYF	TGCGCCAGCAGCCAGGACAGGGGGTACCAAGAGACCCAGTACTTC
TRBV6-1	-	TRBJ2-1	TRBD2	CASSEALGGGKVEQFF	TGTGCCAGCAGTGAAGCGCTCGGGGGGGGTAAGGTTGAGCAGTTCTTC
TRBV29-1	-	TRBJ2-1	-	CSVGTAQFF	TGCAGCGTCGGGACTGCGCAGTTCTTC
TRBV4-3	-	TRBJ2-1	-	CASSQEIRYNEQFF	TGCGCCAGCAGCCAAGAGATCAGGTACAATGAGCAGTTCTTC
TRBV7-9	-	TRBJ1-5	-	CASSFGQPNQPQHF	TGTGCCAGCAGCTTTGGACAGCCCAATCAGCCCCAGCATTTT
TRBV6-5	-	TRBJ2-7	TRBD2	CASKPLAGGNEQYF	TGTGCCAGCAAACCACTAGCGGGAGGGAACGAGCAGTACTTC
TRBV7-3	few	TRBJ2-7	TRBD2	CASSLYSGSAGEQYF	TGTGCCAGCAGCTTGTATAGCGGGAGTGCGGGTGAGCAGTACTTC
TRBV19	-	TRBJ2-1	TRBD2	CASRKLAGSVNEQFF	TGTGCCAGTAGGAAACTAGCGGGGAGCGTAAATGAGCAGTTCTTC
TRBV4-1	few	TRBJ2-1	-	CASSQEGGSLGYNEQFF	TGCGCCAGCAGCCAAGAAGGGGGAAGTCTGGGATACAATGAGCAGTTCTTC
TRBV7-9	few	TRBJ2-1	TRBD1	CASSLTGTGALAQFF	TGTGCCAGCAGCCTCACGGGGACAGGGGCCCTGGCGCAGTTCTTC
TRBV9	few	TRBJ1-1	-	CASSVASGGGTEAFF	TGTGCCAGCAGCGTAGCTTCGGGGGGTGGAACTGAAGCTTTCTTT
TRBV28	-	TRBJ2-7	TRBD2	CASSLPQAGAGYEQYF	TGTGCCAGCAGTTTGCCTCAGGCGGGAGCGGGGTACGAGCAGTACTTC
TRBV7-2	-	TRBJ1-5	TRBD1	CASSTGQGIAQPQHF	TGTGCCAGCAGCACGGGACAGGGTATCGCTCAGCCCCAGCATTTT
TRBV19	-	TRBJ1-2	-	CASTPGTGSYGYTF	TGTGCCAGTACCCCCGGGACTGGAAGCTATGGCTACACCTTC
TRBV28	few	TRBJ2-3	-	CASSFGSTDTQYF	TGTGCCAGCAGTTTTGGCTCCACAGATACGCAGTATTTT
TRBV4-2	few	TRBJ1-1	-	CASSQDPVMNTEAFF	TGTGCCAGCAGCCAAGATCCGGTGATGAACACTGAAGCTTTCTTT
TRBV5-4	-	TRBJ2-3	-	CASSQVLGGDTQYF	TGTGCCAGCAGCCAGGTTTTGGGGGGAGATACGCAGTATTTT
TRBV28	few	TRBJ2-5	-	CASRGWGLETQYF	TGTGCCAGCAGGGGGTGGGGGCTGGAGACCCAGTACTTC
TRBV27	few	TRBJ2-5	TRBD2	CASSFTGRVGTQYF	TGTGCCAGCAGTTTCACCGGGAGGGTGGGGACCCAGTACTTC
TRBV29-1	few	TRBJ2-7	TRBD1	CSVGGDRDRGSSYEQYF	TGCAGCGTTGGGGGGGACAGGGACCGTGGGAGCTCCTACGAGCAGTACTTC
TRBV5-1	-	TRBJ2-3	TRBD2	CASSSLAGTDTQYF	TGCGCCAGCAGCTCACTAGCGGGCACAGATACGCAGTATTTT
TRBV10-3	few	TRBJ2-7	TRBD1	CAITAGTGSVSYEQYF	TGTGCCATCACCGCCGGGACAGGTTCCGTCTCCTACGAGCAGTACTTC
TRBV4-2	few	TRBJ2-7	-	CASSQAQFREQYF	TGTGCCAGCAGCCAAGCGCAATTTCGGGAGCAGTACTTC
TRBV7-8	-	TRBJ2-6	-	CASSMGGAGANVLTF	TGTGCCAGCAGTATGGGAGGCGCTGGGGCCAACGTCCTGACTTTC
TRBV5-4	few	TRBJ2-2	TRBD2	CASSLAGGTGELFF	TGTGCCAGCAGCTTAGCGGGAGGGACCGGGGAGCTGTTTTTT
TRBV20-1	-	TRBJ1-5	-	CSASQAEPQHF	TGCAGTGCCTCACAGGCGGAGCCCCAGCATTTT
TRBV4-3	-	TRBJ2-1	TRBD1	CASSQQGAPGVQFF	TGCGCCAGCAGCCAACAGGGGGCGCCGGGGGTGCAGTTCTTC
TRBV5-1	-	TRBJ1-1	-	CASSSQVMNTEAFF	TGCGCCAGCAGTTCTCAGGTGATGAACACTGAAGCTTTCTTT
TRBV18	few	TRBJ2-5	TRBD2	CASSPRTSLQETQYF	TGTGCCAGCTCACCACGGACTAGCCTACAAGAGACCCAGTACTTC
TRBV27	-	TRBJ2-1	TRBD2	CASSPREGRVNEQFF	TGTGCCAGCAGTCCCCGGGAGGGCCGGGTCAATGAGCAGTTCTTC
TRBV11-2	few	TRBJ2-1	TRBD2	CASSPVLAGVNEQFF	TGTGCCAGCAGCCCGGTCCTAGCGGGAGTCAATGAGCAGTTCTTC
TRBV30	-	TRBJ2-7	TRBD1	CAWSLQGAYEQYF	TGTGCCTGGAGTTTGCAGGGGGCCTACGAGCAGTACTTC
TRBV7-9	-	TRBJ2-2	TRBD1	CASSEETGPWGELFF	TGTGCCAGCAGCGAGGAGACAGGGCCGTGGGGGGAGCTGTTTTTT
TRBV5-1	-	TRBJ1-2	-	CASRQSNYGYTF	TGCGCCAGCAGACAGTCTAACTATGGCTACACCTTC
TRBV30	few	TRBJ2-2	-	CAWSRAVGGELFF	TGTGCCTGGAGTAGAGCGGTTGGCGGGGAGCTGTTTTTT
TRBV19	few	TRBJ2-2	-	CASSIKGQGTGWANTGELFF	TGTGCCAGTAGTATAAAAGGTCAGGGCACAGGGTGGGCGAACACCGGGGAGCTGTTTTTT
TRBV7-9	few	TRBJ2-3	-	CATGGPSTDTQYF	TGTGCCACCGGGGGGCCTAGCACAGATACGCAGTATTTT
TRBV4-3	-	TRBJ2-3	TRBD1	CASSQDGTGTDTQYF	TGCGCCAGCAGCCAAGACGGGACAGGCACAGATACGCAGTATTTT
TRBV11-1	few	TRBJ2-7	-	CASSFLTGYEQYF	TGTGCCAGCAGCTTCCTAACGGGCTACGAGCAGTACTTC
TRBV28	few	TRBJ1-2	-	CASSSLYGYTF	TGTGCCAGCAGCTCCCTATATGGCTACACCTTC
TRBV4-3	-	TRBJ1-3	-	CASSQSLYGAGNTIYF	TGCGCCAGCAGCCAAAGCCTTTACGGGGCTGGAAACACCATATATTTT
TRBV13	-	TRBJ2-2	TRBD1	CASSVQGAGGELFF	TGTGCCAGCAGCGTACAGGGGGCGGGCGGGGAGCTGTTTTTT
TRBV7-8	few	TRBJ2-3	TRBD2	CASSFNSGRPTDTQYF	TGTGCCAGCAGCTTCAATAGCGGGAGGCCCACAGATACGCAGTATTTT
TRBV2	few	TRBJ1-5	-	CASSEDSDQPQHF	TGTGCCAGCAGTGAAGACAGTGATCAGCCCCAGCATTTT
TRBV7-9	few	TRBJ1-2	-	CASSLGQGYGYTF	TGTGCCAGCAGCTTGGGGCAGGGATATGGCTACACCTTC